This T cell receptor beta chain emerged from a study of blood T cell repertoires in COVID-19. Study-wide context: PBMCs, B-cell-depleted T cells, or T cells were the source of the cDNA or gDNA that made up the material.

Profiled with immunoSEQ multiplex PCR; TCRdb holds only in-frame clones, not every one. This repertoire shows some 120,000 clones, 70% to 90% found once; its top ten account for approximately 8%. This clonotype originated in a man in his forties or fifties with acute or convalescent COVID-19. The sequenced material came from peripheral blood.

CDR3 DNA: TGTGCCAGCAGCCCGAGACAGGGAGAAAAACTGTTTTTT. It is translated as CASSPRQGEKLFF. The rearrangement joins TRBV7-9 to TRBJ1-4, with 7 bases aligning to TRBD1. Germline lookup yields CDR1 SEHNR and CDR2 FQNEAQ (reference sequence). This CDR3 has 13 amino acids. Trimming removed 5 bases from V and 8 bases from J; junction bases left unmatched: 5.